These 22 T cell receptor beta chains originate from one sample sequenced in a study of cytomegalovirus exposure and HLA in healthy donors (TCRdb year 2017). Receptor libraries were prepared by the immunoSEQ multiplex PCR assay. For the multiplex PCR, a mixture combining 60 forward primers for TCR Vbeta segments and 13 reverse primers for TCR Jbeta segments was used. Entries here come from immuneACCESS through TCRdb and include only in-frame sequences with V and J called. Some clones fail to appear in such tables; in the studies checked, an unresolved V gene covers under half of the shortfall, and the cause of the remainder is unknown. A total of about 190,000 clones appear in this sample, over 60% of them only once. Roughly 2.1% of the sample is held by the ten biggest clonotypes. Sequences were obtained from PBMCs. The receptors come from a woman aged 25 to 45 in good health and CMV-seropositive.

The rearrangement joins TRBV6-5 to TRBJ1-5; 7 bases line up with TRBD1. V shed 5 bases, J shed 2 bases, and the junction held 6 bases outside the gene matches. The V gene's germline CDR1 is MNHEY and CDR2 SVGAGI. The CDR3 is 15 residues long. The CDR3 DNA reads as TGTGCCAGCAGTCACAGGGGAAATGGCAATCAGCCCCAGCATTTT. This gives the protein CASSHRGNGNQPQHF.

This chain connects TRBV29-1 to TRBJ2-5; D is possibly TRBD2 (6 bases). The J call could be wrong; TRBJ2-7 is a better fit for the DNA end. CDR1 and CDR2 (germline): SQVTM, ANQGSEA. There are 10 residues in the CDR3. The CDR3 spells CSVEGDEQYF. The CDR3 bases are TGCAGCGTGGAGGGTGACGAGCAGTACTTC.

The chain couples TRBV5-1 to TRBJ2-5; 8 positions agree with TRBD2. Germline CDR1 and CDR2: SGHRS and YFSETQ. The CDR3 runs 16 residues. V dropped 3 bases and J dropped 4; count of bases not matched to a gene: 11. The DNA for the CDR3 is TGCGCCAGCAGCTGGTCACTAGCGGAAAACGGAGAGACCCAGTACTTC. Its translation is CASSWSLAENGETQYF.

The chain couples TRBV21-1 to TRBJ1-3; the table gives TRBD1 as D, unverified against the DNA. TRBV21-1 is recorded as a pseudogene. This CDR3 has 15 amino acids. CDR3 loop: CASRGTGQRRNTIYF. DNA for the CDR3: TGTGCCAGCAGGGGGACAGGGCAGCGAAGAAACACCATATATTTT.

This clone was detected only a few times. The chain combines TRBV19 with TRBJ2-5, with a possible D match to TRBD2 (6 bases). CDR1 LNHDA and CDR2 SQIVND come from the germline V gene (reference sequence). This CDR3 spans 15 amino acids. V dropped 4 bases and J dropped 5 bases, with 17 bases sitting between them. The CDR3: CASSRGLEGRETQYF. CDR3 DNA: TGTGCCAGTAGTAGGGGCCTAGAGGGGAGGGAGACCCAGTACTTC.

The chain employs TRBV10-2 and TRBJ2-1; TRBD1 matches 9 bases. The ends lost 6 bases at V and 5 bases at J; junction bases unmatched: 11. From germline, CDR1 is WSHSY and CDR2 SAAADI. There are 16 residues in the CDR3. The CDR3 DNA reads TGCGCCAGCAGCGACAGGGGGGTAAAGATACACAATGAGCAGTTCTTC. Encoded protein: CASSDRGVKIHNEQFF.

The J gene is TRBJ2-5, the V gene TRBV7-3; perhaps TRBD2 as D (6 bases). CDR1 is SGHTA, CDR2 FQGTGA, per germline. The CDR3 consists of 16 residues. V dropped 5 bases and J dropped 2 bases, with 18 bases sitting between them. The CDR3 DNA follows: TGTGCCAGCAGCCCCGGCGGGCGGGGTCCACAAGAGACCCAGTACTTC. Its translation: CASSPGGRGPQETQYF.

The chain carries TRBV27 and TRBJ1-4; D gene ambiguous. The CDR3 has 16 residues. The germline V gene has CDR1 MNHEY and CDR2 SMNVEV (reference sequence). V lost 4 bases to trimming and J lost 4 bases, with 16 bases between them. The CDR3 loop reads CASSYRSYGLNEKLFF. The CDR3 nucleotides are TGTGCCAGCAGTTATAGATCTTACGGTCTTAATGAAAAACTGTTTTTT.

The rearrangement joins TRBV7-2 to TRBJ1-4, with a weak D call TRBD1 (5 bases). This CDR3 contains 14 residues. CDR1 is SGHTA and CDR2 is FQGNSA in the germline V gene. The V end lost 5 bases, the J end lost 8 bases, and 15 bases lay between the germline ends. CDR3 bases: TGTGCCAGCAGCCGACGGGGGAGGGACGAAAAACTGTTTTTT. Translation: CASSRRGRDEKLFF.

This chain joins TRBV7-3 and TRBJ2-7; tentatively, D is TRBD1 (7 bases). CDR1 SGHTA and CDR2 FQGTGA come from the germline V gene. V gave up 4 bases and J gave up 2 bases, with 15 bases separating them. The CDR3 is made up of 15 amino acids. The CDR3 loop reads CASSSIGGTAYEQYF. Here the CDR3 DNA reads TGTGCCAGCAGCTCTATAGGAGGGACAGCCTACGAGCAGTACTTC. Combining the CDR3 with reference TRBV7-3 and TRBJ2-7 gives the whole variable domain GAGVSQTPSNKVTEKGKYVELRCDPISGHTALYWYRQSLGQGPEFLIYFQGTGAADDSGLPNDRFFAVRPEGSVSTLKIQRTERGDSAVYLCASSSIGGTAYEQYFGPGTRLTVT.

V gene TRBV11-2 combines with J gene TRBJ1-1, with D uncertain. Per germline, CDR1 SGHAT and CDR2 FQNNGV. Trimming removed 1 base at V and 1 base at J, with 7 bases between. The CDR3 runs to 14 residues. CDR3 protein: CASSLVFRNTEAFF. CDR3 bases: TGTGCCAGCAGCTTAGTATTCAGGAACACTGAAGCTTTCTTT.

The chain combines TRBV6-5 with TRBJ2-5, with a tentative D call TRBD2 (5 bases). Germline-derived CDR1 and CDR2 are MNHEY and SVGAGI. V lost 2 bases and J 5 bases, leaving 12 bases between the germline ends. The CDR3 is 14 residues long. CDR3 bases: TGTGCCAGCAGTTACGGGTTAGCGTCGGAGACCCAGTACTTC. Its protein product is CASSYGLASETQYF.

This chain joins TRBV19 and TRBJ2-6; possible D gene TRBD2, 6 bases. Germline assignment: CDR1 LNHDA and CDR2 SQIVND (reference sequence). The CDR3 consists of 14 residues. The V and J ends lost 5 bases and 4 bases respectively, with 9 bases between them. CDR3 residues: CASSRAGGANVLTF. The CDR3 nucleotides are TGTGCCAGTAGTCGTGCGGGAGGGGCCAACGTCCTGACTTTC.

This clone was detected only a few times. V is TRBV5-4 and J is TRBJ2-6; 14 bases are shared with TRBD2. Looked up from germline, CDR1 is SGHNT and CDR2 is YYREEE (reference sequence). Unmatched junction bases numbered 5, after V lost 0 bases and J lost 6 bases. The CDR3 has 18 amino acids. In DNA, the CDR3 is TGTGCCAGCAGCTTGGGACTAGCGGGAGGGCCGGAGGCCAACGTCCTGACTTTC. This translates into CASSLGLAGGPEANVLTF. Variable domain in full (rest from reference TRBV5-4 and TRBJ2-6): ETGVTQSPTHLIKTRGQQVTLRCSSQSGHNTVSWYQQALGQGPQFIFQYYREEENGRGNFPPRFSGLQFPNYSSELNVNALELDDSALYLCASSLGLAGGPEANVLTFGAGSRLTVL.

V usage is TRBV5-4 and J usage is TRBJ2-1; D is uncertain. Trimming removed 1 base from V and 5 bases from J, with 10 bases in between. The CDR3 totals 14 residues. CDR1 and CDR2 from the germline V gene are SGHNT and YYREEE (reference sequence). The CDR3 coding sequence is TGTGCCAGCAGCTTGCCGGGTCGGCACAATGAGCAGTTCTTC. It encodes CASSLPGRHNEQFF.

The V gene is TRBV27, the J gene TRBJ2-5, with TRBD2 matching over 10 bases. Germline CDR1 is MNHEY and CDR2 is SMNVEV (reference sequence). J lost 4 bases, V lost 2 bases, and 4 bases had no gene match. The CDR3 runs 15 residues. The CDR3 coding sequence is TGTGCCAGCAGTTTACTAGCGGGAGCCGGAGAGACCCAGTACTTC. Its protein is CASSLLAGAGETQYF.

The V gene is TRBV4-1, the J gene TRBJ1-2; D remains unclear. The CDR3 spans 13 residues. Trimming took 0 bases from V and 9 from J, leaving 11 bases between them. Germline CDR1 reads MGHRA; CDR2 reads YSYEKL. The CDR3 loop is CASSQEFTGSYTF. The CDR3 coding sequence is TGCGCCAGCAGCCAAGAGTTCACGGGAAGCTACACCTTC.

The gene calls are TRBV5-1 and TRBJ2-3; a weak D match, TRBD2 (5 bases). CDR3 length: 15 residues. The germline V gene has CDR1 SGHRS and CDR2 YFSETQ. Between the trimmed V and J ends, which lost 0 bases and 0 bases, there was a span of 8 bases. The CDR3 coding sequence is TGCGCCAGCAGCTTGGCGGAGGCTAGCACAGATACGCAGTATTTT. Encoded protein: CASSLAEASTDTQYF.

The chain uses TRBV4-3 and TRBJ1-2, with 7 bases identical to TRBD1. After removal of 4 bases from V and 3 bases from J, the junction contained 5 bases not matched to a gene. The CDR3 is made up of 14 amino acids. The germline V gene encodes CDR1 LGHNA and CDR2 YSLEER. The CDR3, as DNA: TGCGCCAGCAGCCCGCGGCAGGGGGACTATGGCTACACCTTC. Its protein is CASSPRQGDYGYTF.

The chain links TRBV4-3 to TRBJ1-5; D may be TRBD1 (5 bases). The V gene lost 1 base and the J gene lost 0 bases, with 16 bases spanning the gap. This CDR3 is 18 amino acids long. Germline loops: CDR1 LGHNA, CDR2 YSLEER. Here the CDR3 DNA reads TGCGCCAGCAGCCAAGTGAAGCGACAGACCTATAGCAATCAGCCCCAGCATTTT. This codes for CASSQVKRQTYSNQPQHF.

The chain joins TRBV7-2 to TRBJ2-5, with a tentative D call TRBD2 (6 bases). The V gene lost 6 bases and the J gene lost 5 bases, with 13 bases spanning the gap. The germline V gene has CDR1 SGHTA and CDR2 FQGNSA. CDR3 size: 13 residues. The CDR3 sequence is CASRPTSMETQYF. The CDR3 nucleotides are TGTGCCAGCAGGCCGACTAGTATGGAGACCCAGTACTTC.

J is TRBJ1-2 and V is TRBV2; TRBD1 might be the D (5 bases). The CDR3 is 17 residues long. Trimming pared 2 bases from V and 3 bases from J, leaving 19 bases between. In germline, CDR1 is SNHLY, CDR2 FYNNEI. The DNA of the CDR3 is TGTGCCAGCAGTGAAATCCGACCAGGGTCCTCTGACTATGGCTACACCTTC. It specifies CASSEIRPGSSDYGYTF.